These 8 T cell receptor beta chains came from one sample sequenced in a study of a mutant IDH1 vaccine in newly diagnosed glioma. For these TCRs, the target antigens are not known. TCRdb keeps only in-frame clones here, not all; method: immunoSEQ multiplex PCR. The data contain roughly 45,000 clones, around 85% of them singletons. The time point was: week 23, last vaccination. The content of each vaccine dose was 300 ug of mutant IDH1 20-mer peptide, and topical imiquimod accompanied it. Sequencing was performed on PBMCs, taken from a glioma patient whose treatment included an IDH1 peptide vaccine. All receptors derive from a woman under 30 with glioma. Some clones in this sample may be carry-over from other donors' samples.

The rearrangement joins TRBV6-1 to TRBJ2-3; D perhaps matches TRBD2 (5 bases). CDR3 length: 15 amino acids. Trimming took 10 bases from V and 2 from J, leaving 19 bases between them. Per the germline V gene, CDR1 is MNHNS and CDR2 is SASEGT. The CDR3 here is CAIPPYAGLTDTQYF. The CDR3 coding sequence is TGTGCCATCCCTCCTTACGCGGGCCTCACAGATACGCAGTATTTT.

The chain is built from TRBV7-9 and TRBJ2-2; the D is unclear. The ends were cut back, 1 base at V and 6 bases at J, with 9 bases in the middle. Germline V gene data show CDR1 as SEHNR and CDR2 as FQNEAQ (reference sequence). This CDR3 region has 14 residues. The CDR3 here is CASSLDRVAGELFF. The CDR3 region has the DNA TGTGCCAGCAGCTTAGATCGGGTGGCCGGGGAGCTGTTTTTT.

This chain connects TRBV9 to TRBJ1-1; no reliable D call. The germline V gene has CDR1 SGDLS and CDR2 YYNGEE. CDR3 size: 15 residues. The ends were cut back, 7 bases at V and 2 bases at J, with 18 bases in the middle. The DNA for the CDR3 is TGTGCCAGCTCAGCCCATGTTGACGGAAACACTGAAGCTTTCTTT. This sequence encodes CASSAHVDGNTEAFF.

The chain carries TRBV5-4 and TRBJ2-5; D tentatively reads TRBD1 or TRBD2 (5 bases each). Germline V gene sequence: CDR1 SGHNT, CDR2 YYREEE (reference sequence). V was pared by 4 bases and J by 4 bases, with 14 bases between. The CDR3 is made up of 14 amino acids. Here the CDR3 reads CASSPRGVRETQYF. The CDR3 DNA sequence: TGTGCCAGCAGCCCCCGAGGGGTTAGAGAGACCCAGTACTTC.

The chain joins TRBV30 to TRBJ1-2; no firm D call. Looked up from germline, CDR1 is GTSNPN and CDR2 is SVGIG (reference sequence). The CDR3 covers 11 residues. V lost 2 bases and J lost 8, with 9 bases in between. In DNA, the CDR3 is TGTGCCTGGAGTAGGGAGAGCGGCTACACCTTC. This encodes CAWSRESGYTF.

The chain carries TRBV6-6 and TRBJ2-2, with D tentatively TRBD2 (5 bases). The length of the CDR3 is 14 residues. Germline assignment: CDR1 MNHNY and CDR2 SVGAGI (reference sequence). Trimming pared 7 bases from V and 3 bases from J, leaving 12 bases between. The CDR3 sequence is CASITGSYTGELFF. CDR3 DNA sequence: TGTGCCAGCATTACGGGGAGCTACACCGGGGAGCTGTTTTTT.

The chain combines TRBV7-8 with TRBJ1-2, with TRBD1 matching over 7 bases. The germline gives CDR1 SGHVS, CDR2 FQNEAQ. The CDR3 runs 14 residues. V was clipped by 5 bases and J by 8 bases; unmatched bases: 11. The DNA for the CDR3 is TGTGCCAGCAGCCCCCAGGGGGTCGGAAACGGCTACACCTTC. This encodes CASSPQGVGNGYTF. Full variable domain (remainder filled in from reference TRBV7-8 and TRBJ1-2): GAGVSQSPRYKVAKRGQDVALRCDPISGHVSLFWYQQALGQGPEFLTYFQNEAQLDKSGLPSDRFFAERPEGSVSTLKIQRTQQEDSAVYLCASSPQGVGNGYTFGSGTRLTVV.

This chain links TRBV30 with TRBJ2-1; 7 bases align to TRBD2. Germline values: CDR1 GTSNPN, CDR2 SVGIG (reference sequence). The ends lost 2 bases at V and 5 bases at J; junction bases unmatched: 3. The CDR3 loop spans 13 amino acids. CDR3 amino acids: CAWSSGDDNEQFF. The CDR3 DNA sequence: TGTGCCTGGAGTAGCGGGGATGACAATGAGCAGTTCTTC.